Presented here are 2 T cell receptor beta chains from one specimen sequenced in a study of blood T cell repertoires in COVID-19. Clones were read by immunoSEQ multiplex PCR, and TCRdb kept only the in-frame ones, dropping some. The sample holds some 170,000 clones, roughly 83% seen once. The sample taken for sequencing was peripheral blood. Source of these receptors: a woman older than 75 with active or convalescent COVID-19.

The CDR3 region is CASHSRGGQGANYGYTF. Written as DNA, the CDR3 is TGTGCCAGCCACTCCCGGGGGGGACAGGGGGCTAACTATGGCTACACCTTC. The chain uses TRBV27 and TRBJ1-2, with TRBD1 identical over 11 bases. The CDR3 covers 17 residues. Germline V CDR1 and CDR2: MNHEY, SMNVEV (reference sequence). Germline trimming cut 8 bases from V and 0 bases from J; bases unmatched to any gene: 11.

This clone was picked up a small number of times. CDR3: CASSYSKWGLGYGYTF. The CDR3 coding sequence is TGTGCCAGCAGTTACTCGAAATGGGGCCTCGGCTATGGCTACACCTTC. V is TRBV6-2 or TRBV6-3 and J is TRBJ1-2; tentatively, D is TRBD1 (5 bases). V lost 0 bases and J 4 bases, leaving 15 bases between the germline ends. The CDR3 runs to 16 residues. Germline CDR1 is MNHEY and CDR2 is SVGEGT.